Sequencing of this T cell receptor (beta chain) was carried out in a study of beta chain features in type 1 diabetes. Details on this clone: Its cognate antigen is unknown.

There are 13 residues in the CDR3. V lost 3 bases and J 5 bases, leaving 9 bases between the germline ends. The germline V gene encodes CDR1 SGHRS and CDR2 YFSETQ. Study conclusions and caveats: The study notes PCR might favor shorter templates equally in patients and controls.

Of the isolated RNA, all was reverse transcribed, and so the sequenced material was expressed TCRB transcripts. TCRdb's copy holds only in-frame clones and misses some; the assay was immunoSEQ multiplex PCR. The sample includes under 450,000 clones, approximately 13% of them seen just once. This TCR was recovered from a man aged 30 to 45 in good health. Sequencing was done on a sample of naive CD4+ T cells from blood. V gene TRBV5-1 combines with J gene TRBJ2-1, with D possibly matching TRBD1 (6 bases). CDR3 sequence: CASSWDTNNEQFF. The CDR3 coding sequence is TGCGCCAGCAGCTGGGACACCAACAATGAGCAGTTCTTC.